A single sample is the source of the 29 T cell receptor beta chains below, sequenced in a study of T cell changes during pregnancy in multiple sclerosis. The assay was immunoSEQ multiplex PCR, and TCRdb's table has in-frame clones only and misses some. The sample lists about 40,000 clones, more than 85% occurring once. The sample in question was CD8+ T cells from peripheral blood mononuclear cells, obtained in the first trimester of pregnancy. The receptors here all came from a female donor with multiple sclerosis, enrolled in a pregnancy study.

This chain joins TRBV29-1 and TRBJ1-1; the D gene is possibly TRBD1 (6 bases). Germline values: CDR1 SQVTM, CDR2 ANQGSEA. Between the trimmed V and J ends, which lost 6 bases and 4 bases, there was a span of 15 bases. The CDR3 has 13 residues. CDR3 loop: CSVGGADGTEAFF. The CDR3 DNA follows: TGCAGCGTGGGGGGGGCGGATGGCACTGAAGCTTTCTTT.

The chain has TRBV27 and TRBJ1-6; possible D gene TRBD1, 6 bases. The CDR3 spans 16 residues. The germline gives CDR1 MNHEY, CDR2 SMNVEV (reference sequence). The ends were cut back, 3 bases at V and 7 bases at J, with 16 bases in the middle. CDR3 loop: CASSFRAGASNSPLHF. The CDR3 DNA follows: TGTGCCAGCAGTTTTCGGGCAGGGGCCTCCAATTCACCCCTCCACTTT.

Details on this clone: The junction differs from germline at one of its ends, possibly a read error. The chain is built from TRBV5-1 and TRBJ1-6; D possibly corresponds to TRBD1 (5 bases). CDR1 is SGHRS, CDR2 YFSETQ, per germline. The CDR3 sequence is 14 residues long. CDR3 coding DNA: TGCGCCAGCAGCTTGGAGGGGAATAATTCACCCCCCCACTTT. This gives the protein CASSLEGNNSPPHF. The whole variable domain, filled in from reference TRBV5-1 and TRBJ1-6, reads KAGVTQTPRYLIKTRGQQVTLSCSPISGHRSVSWYQQTPGQGLQFLFEYFSETQRNKGNFPGRFSGRQFSNSRSEMNVSTLELGDSALYLCASSLEGNNSPPHFGNGTRLTVT.

This chain connects TRBV6-6 to TRBJ1-2; D gene unclear. Trimming stripped 0 bases from V and 7 bases from J, with 18 bases between. Germline loops: CDR1 MNHNY, CDR2 SVGAGI (reference sequence). CDR3 length: 16 amino acids. The CDR3 protein is CASSYSSARGDFGYTF. The CDR3 region has the DNA TGTGCCAGCAGTTACTCGAGTGCTCGGGGAGACTTTGGCTACACCTTC.

The V gene is TRBV6-5, the J gene TRBJ1-1; TRBD1 matches 9 bases. Germline trimming cut 6 bases from V and 0 bases from J; bases unmatched to any gene: 2. The CDR3 spans 14 residues. Germline CDR1 MNHEY, CDR2 SVGAGI. CDR3 sequence (DNA): TGTGCCAGCAGGGGACAGGGCATGAACACTGAAGCTTTCTTT. Translated: CASRGQGMNTEAFF.

The chain carries TRBV27 and TRBJ2-1, with TRBD1 matching over 9 bases. Germline CDR1 is MNHEY and CDR2 is SMNVEV (reference sequence). This CDR3 comprises 16 residues. The junction had 7 bases not matched to a gene; V was cut back by 2 bases and J by 5 bases. The CDR3 spells CASSLDWGDRDNEQFF. In DNA, the CDR3 is TGTGCCAGCAGTTTAGATTGGGGGGACAGGGACAATGAGCAGTTCTTC.

The chain uses TRBV11-2 and TRBJ2-1, with 9 bases that match TRBD2. The CDR3 is made up of 17 amino acids. CDR1 is SGHAT, CDR2 FQNNGV, per germline. V was clipped by 0 bases and J by 6 bases; unmatched bases: 9. The CDR3, as DNA: TGTGCCAGCAGCTTAGAGCCGGTGGCGGGGGGGCCCAATGAGCAGTTCTTC. Translating it yields CASSLEPVAGGPNEQFF.

The rearrangement uses TRBV29-1 and TRBJ2-6; D unresolved. Germline-derived CDR1 and CDR2 are SQVTM and ANQGSEA. The CDR3 contains 15 residues. V lost 3 bases and J 4 bases, leaving 13 bases between the germline ends. CDR3 nucleotides: TGCAGCGTTGACCCCGGGTCCTCGGGGGCCAACGTCCTGACTTTC. Its protein product is CSVDPGSSGANVLTF. Full variable domain (missing parts from reference TRBV29-1 and TRBJ2-6): SAVISQKPSRDICQRGTSLTIQCQVDSQVTMMFWYRQQPGQSLTLIATANQGSEATYESGFVIDKFPISRPNLTFSTLTVSNMSPEDSSIYLCSVDPGSSGANVLTFGAGSRLTVL.

This chain connects TRBV4-1 to TRBJ1-2, with a possible D match to TRBD1 (5 bases). V was cut by 1 base and J by 14 bases, with 11 bases left in between. This CDR3 spans 11 amino acids. Germline CDR1 and CDR2: MGHRA and YSYEKL. The CDR3 here is CASSQVGPPTF. CDR3 nucleotide sequence: TGCGCCAGCAGCCAAGTGGGGCCCCCGACCTTC.

The chain employs TRBV10-3 and TRBJ2-1; 12 bases fit TRBD1. This CDR3 spans 16 amino acids. Germline V gene data show CDR1 as ENHRY and CDR2 as SYGVKD. V trimming: 3 bases; J trimming: 5 bases; junction bases outside the gene matches: 5. The CDR3 reads CAISDPGQGAHNEQFF. Written as DNA, the CDR3 is TGTGCCATCAGTGATCCGGGACAGGGGGCCCACAATGAGCAGTTCTTC.

CDR3 loop: CASSLNPGANVLTF. CDR3 nucleotide sequence: TGTGCCAGTAGTCTTAATCCTGGGGCCAACGTCCTGACTTTC. The V call is TRBV19, the J call TRBJ2-6; no clear D gene. V shed 5 bases and J shed 2 bases, with 7 bases lying between them. Germline assignment: CDR1 LNHDA and CDR2 SQIVND (reference sequence). The CDR3 length is 14 residues.

The CDR3 is CASSSDRASNQPQHF. The CDR3 DNA reads TGTGCCAGCAGCTCCGACAGGGCTAGCAATCAGCCCCAGCATTTT. The chain has TRBV7-8 and TRBJ1-5; 7 bases are shared with TRBD1. The CDR3 extends over 15 amino acids. The J segment lost 0 bases and the V segment lost 4 bases, leaving 3 bases of the junction unmatched. Germline assignment: CDR1 SGHVS and CDR2 FQNEAQ.

This clone appeared once. The CDR3 bases are TGCGCCAGCAGCCCCCTTGGGACAGGGGGCGGAATGACTGAAGCTTTCTTT. It encodes CASSPLGTGGGMTEAFF. The chain links TRBV5-1 to TRBJ1-1; TRBD1 matches at 12 bases. Germline V CDR1 and CDR2: SGHRS, YFSETQ. This CDR3 is 17 amino acids long. V shed 4 bases and J 5 bases; nucleotides not matched to a gene: 12. Supplemented by reference TRBV5-1 and TRBJ1-1, the full variable domain reads KAGVTQTPRYLIKTRGQQVTLSCSPISGHRSVSWYQQTPGQGLQFLFEYFSETQRNKGNFPGRFSGRQFSNSRSEMNVSTLELGDSALYLCASSPLGTGGGMTEAFFGQGTRLTVV.

A few counts support this clone. The gene calls are TRBV5-5 and TRBJ2-5, with a weak D call TRBD2 (7 bases). The V gene lost 0 bases and the J gene lost 4 bases, with 16 bases spanning the gap. CDR1 and CDR2 from the germline V gene are SGHKS and YYEKEE (reference sequence). The CDR3 length is 16 residues. As DNA, the CDR3 is TGTGCCAGCAGCTTGGTGTGGGGGGGCCGAAGAGAGACCCAGTACTTC. The encoded protein is CASSLVWGGRRETQYF.

The chain joins TRBV7-3 to TRBJ2-3, with 8 positions matching TRBD2. This CDR3 region has 15 residues. CDR1 is SGHTA and CDR2 is FQGTGA in the germline V gene. Germline trimming cut 5 bases from V and 4 bases from J; bases unmatched to any gene: 8. CDR3 DNA: TGTGCCAGCAGCACCAGCGGGGGTGCGTCAGATACGCAGTATTTT. Its protein product is CASSTSGGASDTQYF.

This chain connects TRBV30 to TRBJ2-7; weak D call: TRBD2 (6 bases). The ends were cut back, 3 bases at V and 3 bases at J, with 12 bases in the middle. Germline V gives CDR1 GTSNPN, CDR2 SVGIG (reference sequence). This CDR3 comprises 13 residues. Here the CDR3 DNA reads TGTGCCTGGAGCGGGACTCCTAACTACGAGCAGTACTTC. Translating gives CAWSGTPNYEQYF.

The chain carries TRBV19 and TRBJ1-4, with D unresolved. Germline CDR1 reads LNHDA; CDR2 reads SQIVND (reference sequence). The CDR3 is 14 residues long. Trimming removed 5 bases from V and 8 bases from J, with 15 bases in between. The CDR3 region is CASSLPGVAEKLFF. CDR3 nucleotide sequence: TGTGCCAGTAGTTTACCGGGAGTGGCGGAAAAACTGTTTTTT.

The chain has TRBV7-8 and TRBJ1-2, with 7 bases that match TRBD1. The CDR3 extends over 18 amino acids. Trimming at V came to 5 bases and at J to 4 bases, leaving 19 bases not matched to a gene. The germline CDR1 and CDR2 sequences are SGHVS and FQNEAQ. The CDR3 here is CASSASLAWTGSFYGYTF. In DNA form, the CDR3 reads TGTGCCAGCAGCGCCAGCCTAGCCTGGACAGGAAGTTTCTATGGCTACACCTTC.

The chain has TRBV14 and TRBJ1-1; D is undetermined. The CDR3 extends over 13 amino acids. Germline V gives CDR1 SGHDN, CDR2 FVKESK. V gave up 3 bases and J gave up 4 bases, with 9 bases separating them. CDR3 sequence: CASSHRYPTEAFF. The DNA of the CDR3 is TGTGCCAGCAGCCACAGGTACCCCACTGAAGCTTTCTTT.

The CDR3 nucleotides are TGTGCCAGCAGCTTTCCAAGAGGACTTAGCCCTTCCTACGAGCAGTACTTC. Translation gives CASSFPRGLSPSYEQYF. The chain links TRBV11-2 to TRBJ2-7, with D possibly being TRBD2 (5 bases). V was shortened by 3 bases and J by 1 base, with 19 bases between the two germline ends. The CDR3 contains 17 residues. Germline CDR1 and CDR2: SGHAT and FQNNGV.

The chain combines TRBV5-6 with TRBJ1-5, with 9 bases that match TRBD1. Looked up from germline, CDR1 is SGHDT and CDR2 is YYEEEE. The J segment lost 5 bases and the V segment lost 4 bases, leaving 7 bases of the junction unmatched. This CDR3 is 15 amino acids long. The CDR3 bases are TGTGCCAGCAGCGCCCGTTGGACAGGGGATCAGCCCCAGCATTTT. It specifies CASSARWTGDQPQHF.

This chain links TRBV14 with TRBJ2-7; the D gene is possibly TRBD2 (5 bases). The CDR3 covers 16 residues. Germline CDR1 is SGHDN and CDR2 is FVKESK. Trimming left V 1 base short and J 5 bases short, with 18 bases between. The CDR3 reads CASSQVLEGSLHEQYF. CDR3 DNA sequence: TGTGCCAGCAGCCAAGTACTTGAGGGCAGTCTTCACGAGCAGTACTTC.

CDR3 sequence reads: CASSAWDRAYEQYF. The CDR3 nucleotides are TGTGCCAGCAGCGCCTGGGACAGGGCCTACGAGCAGTACTTC. The chain combines TRBV11-3 with TRBJ2-7; TRBD1 agrees at 9 bases. Germline V gene sequence: CDR1 SGHNT, CDR2 YENEEA. With 5 bases clipped from V and 2 bases from J, the junction kept 4 bases outside the gene matches. This CDR3 spans 14 amino acids.

The rearrangement uses TRBV9 and TRBJ1-5; possibly TRBD1 for D (5 bases). Trimming removed 2 bases at V and 7 bases at J, with 16 bases between. The CDR3 length is 15 residues. Per germline, CDR1 SGDLS and CDR2 YYNGEE. The CDR3 DNA is TGTGCCAGCAGCGTGGGATCCGGGGGGGGGCAGCCCCAGCATTTT. It codes for CASSVGSGGGQPQHF.

This clone was detected once. The V gene is TRBV7-9, the J gene TRBJ2-1; 9 bases match TRBD2. Germline lookup yields CDR1 SEHNR and CDR2 FQNEAQ (reference sequence). Trimming took 1 base from V and 0 from J; bases not matched to a gene: 10. The CDR3 has 19 amino acids. The CDR3 here is CASSLEAVSGGSSYNEQFF. The CDR3, as DNA: TGTGCCAGCAGCTTAGAGGCCGTTAGCGGGGGAAGCTCCTACAATGAGCAGTTCTTC.

CDR3: CASSPGLAGGPQYF. As DNA, the CDR3 is TGTGCCAGCAGCCCGGGACTAGCGGGGGGGCCGCAGTACTTC. The chain employs TRBV7-3 and TRBJ2-7, with 16 bases lining up with TRBD2. J gave up 9 bases and V 5 bases, and 4 bases lay outside the gene matches. Germline V gives CDR1 SGHTA, CDR2 FQGTGA. The CDR3 runs to 14 residues.

The V and J genes are TRBV10-3 and TRBJ1-5; 10 bases map to TRBD1. The germline CDR1 and CDR2 sequences are ENHRY and SYGVKD. Trimming removed 1 base from V and 2 bases from J; junction bases left unmatched: 11. CDR3 size: 19 residues. CDR3 sequence reads: CAISEFSGTGVVGNQPQHF. In nucleotides, the CDR3 is TGTGCCATCAGTGAGTTTTCCGGGACAGGGGTGGTTGGCAATCAGCCCCAGCATTTT.

This sequence joins TRBV29-1 and TRBJ2-7; the match to TRBD1 covers 10 bases. J was trimmed by 5 bases and V by 6 bases; bases with no gene match: 13. Germline CDR1 reads SQVTM; CDR2 reads ANQGSEA. The CDR3 contains 15 residues. CDR3 in amino acids: CSVARMGQGIHEQYF. Written as DNA, the CDR3 is TGCAGCGTAGCTAGGATGGGACAGGGGATCCACGAGCAGTACTTC.

This clone was picked up one time. The V gene is TRBV2, the J gene TRBJ2-7; D might be TRBD1 (6 bases). V gave up 2 bases and J gave up 0 bases, with 14 bases separating them. CDR1 SNHLY and CDR2 FYNNEI come from the germline V gene. This CDR3 is 16 amino acids long. The DNA for the CDR3 is TGTGCCAGCAGTGAAAATGGTCAGGGGCGCTCCTACGAGCAGTACTTC. Translated, it gives CASSENGQGRSYEQYF. The whole variable domain, remainder taken from reference TRBV2 and TRBJ2-7, is EPEVTQTPSHQVTQMGQEVILRCVPISNHLYFYWYRQILGQKVEFLVSFYNNEISEKSEIFDDQFSVERPDGSNFTLKIRSTKLEDSAMYFCASSENGQGRSYEQYFGPGTRLTVT.